Listed below are T cell receptor beta chains from one sample, sequenced in a study of shared clonotypes between healthy human individuals. TCRdb's copy holds only in-frame clones and misses some; the assay was immunoSEQ multiplex PCR. The table has approximately 640,000 clones, about 78% seen once. Sequenced input: memory CD4+ T cells sorted from blood. All receptors derive from a woman aged 25 to 39 in good health. Each CDR3 is given with its conserved first and last residue. The D gene is left open where the match is weak. Clone size is stated in some rows and not others, as once, few, many or a class when expanded.

CDR3aa: CASSQPTGDSIHEQFF
CDR3nt: TGCGCCAGCAGCCAGCCAACCGGGGACTCCATCCATGAGCAGTTCTTC
j_gene: TRBJ2-1
v_gene: TRBV4-1
abundance: -
d_gene: -
len: 16

CDR3aa: CASSGGGLNYGYTF
CDR3nt: TGTGCCAGCAGTGGTGGGGGCCTTAACTATGGCTACACCTTC
j_gene: TRBJ1-2
v_gene: TRBV6-1
abundance: -
d_gene: -
len: 14

CDR3aa: CASSLGGGRDNSPLHF
CDR3nt: TGTGCCAGCAGTTTAGGGGGGGGCCGCGATAATTCACCCCTCCACTTT
j_gene: TRBJ1-6
v_gene: TRBV28
abundance: -
d_gene: -
len: 16

CDR3aa: CATSLAGDGSYNEQFF
CDR3nt: TGCGCCACCTCCCTGGCTGGAGACGGTTCCTACAATGAGCAGTTCTTC
j_gene: TRBJ2-1
v_gene: TRBV5-1
abundance: -
d_gene: -
len: 16

CDR3aa: CASSFTFRLATNTGELFF
CDR3nt: TGTGCCAGCAGTTTTACCTTCAGACTAGCGACGAACACCGGGGAGCTGTTTTTT
j_gene: TRBJ2-2
v_gene: TRBV7-2
abundance: -
d_gene: TRBD2
len: 18

CDR3aa: CASSEFQEGGNTIYF
CDR3nt: TGTGCCAGCAGTGAATTTCAGGAGGGTGGAAACACCATATATTTT
j_gene: TRBJ1-3
v_gene: TRBV25-1
abundance: -
d_gene: -
len: 15

CDR3aa: CAWTVAGVETQYF
CDR3nt: TGTGCCTGGACCGTCGCGGGGGTAGAGACCCAGTACTTC
j_gene: TRBJ2-5
v_gene: TRBV30
abundance: few
d_gene: TRBD2
len: 13

CDR3aa: CASSRNRASETQYF
CDR3nt: TGTGCCAGCAGCCGAAATCGGGCATCCGAGACCCAGTACTTC
j_gene: TRBJ2-5
v_gene: TRBV13
abundance: -
d_gene: -
len: 14

CDR3aa: CAWSRGEGPDTQYF
CDR3nt: TGTGCCTGGAGTCGGGGGGAGGGCCCCGATACGCAGTATTTT
j_gene: TRBJ2-3
v_gene: TRBV30
abundance: -
d_gene: TRBD2
len: 14

CDR3aa: CAISSGLMPVAFF
CDR3nt: TGTGCCATCAGTTCCGGACTCATGCCGGTAGCTTTCTTT
j_gene: TRBJ1-1
v_gene: TRBV10-3
abundance: -
d_gene: -
len: 13

CDR3aa: CASSSTSGTGPTYEQYF
CDR3nt: TGCGCCAGCAGCTCGACTTCAGGGACAGGCCCGACCTACGAGCAGTACTTC
j_gene: TRBJ2-7
v_gene: TRBV5-1
abundance: few
d_gene: TRBD1
len: 17

CDR3aa: CASSPPTSGRGEQFF
CDR3nt: TGTGCCAGCAGCCCCCCGACTAGCGGTAGGGGTGAGCAGTTCTTC
j_gene: TRBJ2-1
v_gene: TRBV13
abundance: -
d_gene: TRBD2
len: 15

CDR3aa: CASSEQGGAGNQPQHF
CDR3nt: TGTGCCAGCAGTGAGCAGGGTGGGGCGGGCAATCAGCCCCAGCATTTT
j_gene: TRBJ1-5
v_gene: TRBV2
abundance: -
d_gene: -
len: 16

CDR3aa: CASRKPGTESQPQHF
CDR3nt: TGTGCCAGCAGGAAACCCGGGACAGAGTCTCAGCCCCAGCATTTT
j_gene: TRBJ1-5
v_gene: TRBV6-6
abundance: few
d_gene: TRBD1
len: 15

CDR3aa: CASSLSSSGTGELFF
CDR3nt: TGTGCCAGCAGTTTAAGTTCTAGCGGGACCGGGGAGCTGTTTTTT
j_gene: TRBJ2-2
v_gene: TRBV27
abundance: -
d_gene: TRBD2
len: 15